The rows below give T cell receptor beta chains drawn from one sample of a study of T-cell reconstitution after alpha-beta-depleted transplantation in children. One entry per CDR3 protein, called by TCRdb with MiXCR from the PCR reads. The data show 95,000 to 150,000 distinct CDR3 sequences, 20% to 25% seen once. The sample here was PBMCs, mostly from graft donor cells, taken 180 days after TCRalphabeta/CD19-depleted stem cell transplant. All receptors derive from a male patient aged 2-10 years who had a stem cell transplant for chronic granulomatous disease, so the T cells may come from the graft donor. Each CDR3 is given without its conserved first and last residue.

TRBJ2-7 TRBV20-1 SAQREGYEQY
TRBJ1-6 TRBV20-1 SARGSGSPLH
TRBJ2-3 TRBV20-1 SASMSATDTQY
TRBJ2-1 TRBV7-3 ASSLGGVYNEQF
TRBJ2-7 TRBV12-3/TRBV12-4 ASSLVDRVGEQY
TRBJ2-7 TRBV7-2 ASSFHSYEQY
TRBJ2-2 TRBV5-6 ASSLVGRELF
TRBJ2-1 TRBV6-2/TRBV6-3 ASSYSGTSVYNEQF
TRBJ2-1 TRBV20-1 SATKREGHNEQF
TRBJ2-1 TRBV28 ASSGPGTSGNEQF
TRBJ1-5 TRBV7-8 ASSLMVVGNQPQH
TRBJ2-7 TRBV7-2 ASSPTSGRASSYEQY
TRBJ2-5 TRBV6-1 ASSHGTGSQETQY
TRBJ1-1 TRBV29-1 SVVRGTEAF
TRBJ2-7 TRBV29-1 SVEDRGGPRYEQY
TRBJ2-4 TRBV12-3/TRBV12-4 ASSPRWNTGGIAKNIQY
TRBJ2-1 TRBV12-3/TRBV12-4 ASRRTLPTDNEQF
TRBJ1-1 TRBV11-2 ASSLGGGVRRKSDTEAF
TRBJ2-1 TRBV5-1 ASSLAASGYNEQF
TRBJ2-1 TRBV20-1 SALTSRASNEQF
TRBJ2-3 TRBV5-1 ASSLEDGGGRDTQY
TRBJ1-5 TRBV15 ATRRPNQPQH
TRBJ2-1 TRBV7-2 ASSLARWGSSYNEQF
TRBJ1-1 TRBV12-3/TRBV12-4 ASSPGRNTEAF
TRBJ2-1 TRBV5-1 ASSFGVAAAYNEQF
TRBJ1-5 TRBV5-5 ASSLALMGIQPQH
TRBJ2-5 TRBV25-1 ASSEYRQTQETQY
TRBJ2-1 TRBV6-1 ASSAVAGGPKASYNEQF
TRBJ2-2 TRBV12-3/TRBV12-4 ASRPDLNTGELF
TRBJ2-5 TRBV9 ASSYGSEETQY
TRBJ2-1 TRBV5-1 ASSLVSSGSSYNEQF
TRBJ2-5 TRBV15 ATSRVLGQGQETQY
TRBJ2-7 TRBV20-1 SASSGTSEYEQY
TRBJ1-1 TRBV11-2 ASSHRQVDLEAF
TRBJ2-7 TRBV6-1 ASSVRDRGAYEQY
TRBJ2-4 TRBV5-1 ASSTGQGNIQY
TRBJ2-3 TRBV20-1 SARDLRLAGGADTQY
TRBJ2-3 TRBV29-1 SVVEGATDTQY
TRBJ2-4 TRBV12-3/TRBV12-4 ASRWEVSNIQY
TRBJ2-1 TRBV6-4 ASSDFLAGGAHEQF
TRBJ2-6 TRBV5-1 ASSLDSMSGANVLT
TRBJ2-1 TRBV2 ASRYLTDYNEQF
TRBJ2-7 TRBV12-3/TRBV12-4 ASSLALIFFSSGAFYEQY
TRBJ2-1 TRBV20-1 SARRASNEQF
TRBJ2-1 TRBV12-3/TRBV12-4 ASSLGGRGDNEQF
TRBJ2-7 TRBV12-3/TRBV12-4 ASSGLGGMYEQY
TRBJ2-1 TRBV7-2 ASSSHRGNEQF